The present T cell receptor (beta chain) was sequenced within a study of blood T cell repertoires in COVID-19. Study context: Whether acute or convalescent, the COVID-19 samples came from the United States, Italy and Spain. The cDNA or gDNA used as material had been derived from T cells, B-cell-depleted T cells, or PBMCs.

The authors' processing: Amplified reference gene primers provided the basis for estimating nucleated cell counts. Clones were read by immunoSEQ multiplex PCR, and TCRdb kept only the in-frame ones, dropping some. The DNA gave D and trimming, while V, J and clone size come from that table. The table includes around 150,000 clones, 80% to 95% detected once. A single count supports this clone. The CDR3 has 14 residues. V lost 0 bases, J lost 6 bases, and 11 bases lay in between. Germline-derived CDR1 and CDR2 are SGDLS and YYNGEE. The sequence was collected from a woman in her 50s with acute or convalescent COVID-19. The chain combines TRBV9 with TRBJ2-3; the D gene is possibly TRBD1 (6 bases). The sequenced sample was peripheral blood. CDR3 residues: CASSVGTGTDTQYF. In nucleotides, the CDR3 is TGTGCCAGCAGCGTAGGAACAGGGACGGATACGCAGTATTTT.